The rows below give T cell receptor beta chains drawn from one sample of a study of T cell repertoires in cytomegalovirus infection. MiXCR was run by TCRdb on the reads, yielding one entry per CDR3 protein. This sample carries some 350,000 distinct CDR3 sequences, approximately 18% of them seen once, and the ten largest clones take under 9%. The source material was PBMCs. These receptor sequences come from a human donor in good health (CMV status not recorded). Some clones in this sample may be carry-over from other donors' samples. CDR3s include the opening cysteine and the closing phenylalanine or tryptophan. A D gene is named only where the DNA matches it firmly. Expanded clones get a size class; other rows say once, few or many, or leave the size out.

V gene	J gene	D gene	clone size	CDR3 length	CDR3 protein	CDR3 DNA
TRBV7-8	TRBJ2-1	TRBD2	NA	15	CASRAGGPPYNEQFF	TGTGCCAGCAGGGCGGGAGGGCCCCCCTACAATGAGCAGTTCTTC
TRBV12-3/TRBV12-4	TRBJ1-1	NA	many	13	CASSFGTNTEAFF	TGTGCCAGCAGCTTCGGTACGAACACTGAAGCTTTCTTT
TRBV20-1	TRBJ2-5	NA	NA	14	CSARDPVTQETQYF	TGCAGTGCTAGAGATCCAGTAACTCAAGAGACCCAGTACTTC
TRBV3-1	TRBJ2-3	TRBD1	NA	14	CASSSKQGTDTQYF	TGTGCCAGCAGTTCTAAACAGGGGACAGATACGCAGTATTTT
TRBV11-2	TRBJ2-1	TRBD2	NA	17	CASSLEAGGESYNEQFF	TGTGCCAGCAGCTTAGAGGCTGGGGGGGAGTCCTACAATGAGCAGTTCTTC
TRBV6-6	TRBJ2-3	NA	NA	15	CASSYSSLATDTQYF	TGTGCCAGCAGTTACTCGTCGCTAGCAACAGATACGCAGTATTTT
TRBV7-2	TRBJ1-3	NA	many	13	CASSQGYGNTIYF	TGTGCCAGCAGCCAGGGATATGGAAACACCATATATTTT
TRBV10-3	TRBJ2-7	NA	many	15	CAISESMGSPYEQYF	TGTGCCATCAGTGAGTCGATGGGGAGCCCCTACGAGCAGTACTTC
TRBV20-1	TRBJ2-7	NA	few	13	CSASVRTPYEQYF	TGCAGTGCTAGCGTGCGGACTCCGTACGAGCAGTACTTC
TRBV6-5	TRBJ1-6	NA	NA	15	CASSPAVLKNSPLHF	TGTGCCAGCAGTCCCGCCGTCCTAAAGAATTCACCCCTCCACTTT
TRBV4-3	TRBJ1-2	NA	NA	13	CASSPDSFYGYTF	TGCGCCAGCAGCCCCGACAGTTTCTATGGCTACACCTTC
TRBV11-2	TRBJ2-7	NA	NA	17	CASSLDVFRRGSYEQYF	TGTGCCAGCAGCTTAGATGTATTCCGCAGGGGCTCCTACGAGCAGTACTTC
TRBV7-6	TRBJ1-4	NA	few	15	CASSLRGTNNEKLFF	TGTGCCAGCAGCTTACGTGGGACCAATAATGAAAAACTGTTTTTT
TRBV10-3	TRBJ2-3	NA	many	15	CAISQDSRSTDTQYF	TGTGCCATCAGCCAGGACAGCAGAAGCACAGATACGCAGTATTTT
TRBV4-2	TRBJ2-1	NA	few	18	CASSQAQLGGGSVNEQFF	TGTGCCAGCAGCCAAGCCCAACTTGGGGGAGGTTCGGTCAATGAGCAGTTCTTC
TRBV7-8	TRBJ1-6	TRBD1	many	14	CASSLDRNNSPLHF	TGTGCCAGCAGCTTGGACAGGAATAATTCACCCCTCCACTTT
TRBV28	TRBJ2-7	NA	many	13	CASSFPATGEQYF	TGTGCCAGCAGTTTCCCGGCCACCGGTGAGCAGTACTTC